This entry lists 23 T cell receptor beta chains sequenced from one sample in a study of CD8 T cells in ankylosing spondylitis. TCRdb ran MiXCR on the 5' RACE reads and lists one entry per CDR3 protein. The sample carries more than 300,000 distinct CDR3 sequences, about 9.9% recorded once. Sequencing used blood, either unsorted or a sorted T cell fraction (not recorded which). These receptors came from a female donor with ankylosing spondylitis or in good health (not recorded which).

As regards this clonotype: This may come from a read error, since a much larger clone is one base off. The chain employs TRBV4-2 and TRBJ1-4; TRBD1 matches at 7 bases. Germline V gene data show CDR1 as LGHNA and CDR2 as YNFKEQ. Trimming at V came to 1 base and at J to 10 bases, leaving 12 bases not matched to a gene. The CDR3 is made up of 16 amino acids. Written as DNA, the CDR3 is TGTGCCAGCAGCCAAGGCCCCGGACAGGCGAGCTCAAAACTGTTTTTT. It specifies CASSQGPGQASSKLFF.

This clonotype came up many times. The rearrangement links TRBV20-1 to TRBJ1-6; weak D call: TRBD1 (6 bases). CDR3 size: 15 residues. Germline-derived CDR1 and CDR2 are DFQATT and SNEGSKA (reference sequence). V was clipped by 5 bases and J by 9 bases, with 20 bases between them. The CDR3 nucleotides are TGCAGTGCTGCTTACGGGGGCGTCCGCGGTTCACCCCTCCACTTT. It specifies CSAAYGGVRGSPLHF.

This clonotype has ten or more counts. V and J are TRBV5-1 and TRBJ2-4, with 9 bases that match TRBD1. The CDR3 contains 16 residues. Germline CDR1 and CDR2: SGHRS and YFSETQ. V gave up 0 bases and J gave up 7 bases; unmatched junction bases: 8. The DNA for the CDR3 is TGCGCCAGCAGCTTGGAGGGGACAGGGAACAGGAACATTCAGTACTTC. Translated: CASSLEGTGNRNIQYF.

The table lists this clonotype with many counts. The V call is TRBV4-1, the J call TRBJ2-3, with D hard to call. Germline V lookup: CDR1 MGHRA, CDR2 YSYEKL. This CDR3 has 15 residues. Between the trimmed V and J ends, which lost 1 base and 4 bases, there was a span of 12 bases. DNA for the CDR3: TGCGCCAGCAGCCAAGGTTGGCCGAGTCCAGATACGCAGTATTTT. Its translation is CASSQGWPSPDTQYF.

This clonotype appeared many times. This rearrangement joins TRBV6-5 to TRBJ2-5; no reliable D call. Germline loops: CDR1 MNHEY, CDR2 SVGAGI. V gave up 6 bases and J gave up 2 bases, with 7 bases separating them. The length of the CDR3 is 12 residues. Written as DNA, the CDR3 is TGTGCCAGCAGCATGACTCAAGAGACCCAGTACTTC. As protein: CASSMTQETQYF.

This clonotype occurred many times. The chain combines TRBV20-1 with TRBJ1-3, with D possibly matching TRBD1 (5 bases). Trimming took 4 bases from V and 4 from J, leaving 14 bases between them. The germline gives CDR1 DFQATT, CDR2 SNEGSKA (reference sequence). This CDR3 is built from 14 residues. The CDR3 nucleotides are TGCAGTGCTAAGGGACCCCCAAAAGGAAACACCATATATTTT. This encodes CSAKGPPKGNTIYF.

This clonotype occurred a few times. The gene calls are TRBV24-1 and TRBJ2-1; D not certain. The CDR3 loop spans 14 amino acids. V lost 1 base and J lost 3, with 6 bases in between. The germline V gene encodes CDR1 KGHDR and CDR2 SFDVKD. In DNA, the CDR3 is TGTGCCACCAGTGATTTCTTGGGCTACAATGAGCAGTTCTTC. Its translation: CATSDFLGYNEQFF.

This clonotype was found once. The chain recombines TRBV7-9 with TRBJ1-1, with D hard to call. V was shortened by 9 bases and J by 4 bases, with 6 bases between the two germline ends. The CDR3 has 10 residues. CDR1 SEHNR and CDR2 FQNEAQ come from the germline V gene (reference sequence). CDR3 in DNA: TGTGCCAGTGGGAGCACTGAAGCTTTCTTT. Amino acids: CASGSTEAFF.

This clonotype occurred a few times. Here the CDR3 DNA reads TGTGCCAGCAGCCACCTCCGTGCCCCTGGCTACACCTTC. It codes for CASSHLRAPGYTF. The gene calls are TRBV3-1 and TRBJ1-2; unclear D gene. V lost 3 bases and J 7 bases, leaving 12 bases between the germline ends. CDR1 is LGHDT and CDR2 is YNNKEL in the germline V gene (reference sequence). This CDR3 contains 13 residues.

Many counts were recorded for this clonotype. V usage is TRBV15 and J usage is TRBJ1-2, with D possibly being TRBD1 (5 bases). CDR1 is LNHNV, CDR2 YYDKDF, per germline (reference sequence). This CDR3 spans 15 amino acids. The ends were cut back, 1 base at V and 5 bases at J, with 14 bases in the middle. CDR3 bases: TGTGCCACCAGCAGAGCCAAACGGGACCCGTATGGCTACACCTTC. This codes for CATSRAKRDPYGYTF.

This clonotype was seen a few times. The chain has TRBV7-2 and TRBJ1-2; 7 nucleotides align to TRBD1. This CDR3 is 15 amino acids long. With V trimmed by 4 bases and J by 8 bases, 13 bases remained unmatched. CDR1 is SGHTA, CDR2 FQGNSA, per germline. The CDR3 sequence is CASSSTRQGGSGYTF. CDR3 nucleotides: TGTGCCAGCAGCTCCACCCGACAGGGAGGTTCGGGCTACACCTTC.

The chain has TRBV21-1 and TRBJ1-5; the D call in the table, TRBD1, was not verified against the DNA. TRBV21-1 is deemed a pseudogene. The CDR3 loop spans 13 amino acids. CDR3 nucleotides: TGTGCCAGCAGCGGGGGGGTCAATCAGCCCCAGCATTTT. The encoded protein is CASSGGVNQPQHF.

This clonotype was recorded many times. The genes are TRBV24-1 and TRBJ2-2; 7 nucleotides agree with TRBD1. This CDR3 contains 16 residues. V gave up 3 bases and J gave up 2 bases; unmatched junction bases: 5. Germline CDR1 is KGHDR and CDR2 is SFDVKD. CDR3 sequence reads: CATSDAGTANTGELFF. The DNA of the CDR3 is TGTGCCACCAGTGATGCCGGGACAGCAAACACCGGGGAGCTGTTTTTT.

The rearrangement uses TRBV4-3 and TRBJ2-1, with 9 bases fitting TRBD2. The CDR3 totals 15 residues. V was pared by 1 base and J by 8 bases, with 6 bases of the junction left unmatched. In germline, CDR1 is LGHNA, CDR2 YSLEER. In DNA, the CDR3 is TGCGCCAGCAGCCAAGTTAGCGGGAGAAGGGATGAGCAGTTCTTC. Its translation: CASSQVSGRRDEQFF.

This clonotype has more than one count but fewer than ten. DNA for the CDR3: TGCAGTGCGAAAGACCTGGGACTAGCGGAAGATACGCAGTATTTT. Protein product: CSAKDLGLAEDTQYF. The rearrangement links TRBV20-1 to TRBJ2-3; 11 positions match TRBD2. The CDR3 is made up of 15 amino acids. Germline assignment: CDR1 DFQATT and CDR2 SNEGSKA (reference sequence). V trimming: 6 bases; J trimming: 5 bases; junction bases outside the gene matches: 10.

The gene calls are TRBV19 and TRBJ1-1; TRBD1 is a possible D gene (5 bases). Trimming left V 8 bases short and J 1 base short, with 8 bases between. The CDR3 is made up of 12 amino acids. Germline CDR1 is LNHDA and CDR2 is SQIVND (reference sequence). The CDR3 protein is CASGGQNTEAFF. CDR3 in DNA: TGTGCCAGTGGCGGACAGAACACTGAAGCTTTCTTT.

The genes are TRBV28 and TRBJ2-7; TRBD1 agrees at 8 bases. The V gene's germline CDR1 is MDHEN and CDR2 SYDVKM. This CDR3 contains 14 residues. Unmatched junction bases numbered 9, after V lost 8 bases and J lost 3 bases. CDR3 nucleotides: TGTGCCAGCGTAATCCCAGGGGGCAGCTACGAGCAGTACTTC. Translation gives CASVIPGGSYEQYF.

This clonotype came up many times. The V gene is TRBV2, the J gene TRBJ1-1, with no clear D. Deletions cut 4 bases from V and 1 base from J, with 4 bases between. CDR1 and CDR2 (germline): SNHLY, FYNNEI. The CDR3 length is 12 residues. The CDR3 DNA is TGTGCCAGCAGTGCCCAGAACACTGAAGCTTTCTTT. Translating it yields CASSAQNTEAFF.

The chain couples TRBV5-1 to TRBJ1-1, with a weak D call TRBD1 (5 bases). Per the germline V gene, CDR1 is SGHRS and CDR2 is YFSETQ. The CDR3 extends over 11 amino acids. V lost 5 bases and J lost 5, with 7 bases in between. The CDR3 loop reads CASRGETEAFF. In nucleotides, the CDR3 is TGCGCCAGCAGAGGGGAAACTGAAGCTTTCTTT.

This clonotype was seen a few times. The chain uses TRBV2 and TRBJ2-3; 12 bases match TRBD2. With V trimmed by 10 bases and J by 0 bases, 8 bases remained unmatched. CDR1 is SNHLY, CDR2 FYNNEI, per germline. This CDR3 region has 16 residues. The CDR3 DNA reads TGTGCCATTATACTAGCGGGAGGCCCTAGCACAGATACGCAGTATTTT. Protein product: CAIILAGGPSTDTQYF.

There are a few counts of this clonotype. The J gene is TRBJ2-1, the V gene TRBV29-1; 10 bases fit TRBD1. V gave up 8 bases and J gave up 2 bases; unmatched junction bases: 3. Germline CDR1 and CDR2: SQVTM and ANQGSEA. The CDR3 is 13 residues long. In DNA form, the CDR3 reads TGCAGCCTTGGACAGGGGGCCTACAATGAGCAGTTCTTC. It is translated as CSLGQGAYNEQFF.

With regard to this clonotype: One base away lies a much larger clone, so this may be a sequencing read error. The V call is TRBV12-3 or TRBV12-4, the J call TRBJ1-1; tentatively, D is TRBD1 (6 bases). The CDR3 extends over 14 amino acids. The V end was cut by 5 bases, the J end by 7 bases, with 17 bases between. CDR3 nucleotide sequence: TGTGCCAGCAGTCCCATAGGCCTAGGGGGTGAAGCTTTCTTT. Translating it yields CASSPIGLGGEAFF.

This clonotype came up many times. The V gene is TRBV20-1, the J gene TRBJ2-5; D not certain. This CDR3 has 12 amino acids. Trimming removed 3 bases from V and 4 bases from J, with 9 bases in between. Germline V lookup: CDR1 DFQATT, CDR2 SNEGSKA (reference sequence). The CDR3 bases are TGCAGTGCTAGCAATCTGGGAGAGACCCAGTACTTC. It codes for CSASNLGETQYF.